Below are 12 T cell receptor beta chains sequenced from a single sample in a study of shared clonotypes between healthy human individuals. The repertoire was sequenced with immunoSEQ multiplex PCR; TCRdb's copy has only in-frame clones and lacks some. The sample has 2 million to 2.5 million clones; just under 95% are singletons. The sample consisted of naive CD4+ T cells from PBMCs. The sample's subset: CD45RA+ positively selected. Source of these receptors: a young man in good health. Some clones in this sample may be carry-over from other donors' samples.

Notes on this clone: Other DNA sequences of this sample code for an identical CDR3. The chain links TRBV30 to TRBJ2-7; D is unclear. Between the trimmed V and J ends, which lost 0 bases and 1 base, there was a span of 10 bases. Germline-derived CDR1 and CDR2 are GTSNPN and SVGIG (reference sequence). The CDR3 spans 14 residues. The chain's CDR3 is CAWSVGGVSYEQYF. CDR3 sequence (DNA): TGTGCCTGGAGTGTAGGCGGAGTTTCCTACGAGCAGTACTTC.

The chain employs TRBV19 and TRBJ1-5; possible D gene TRBD1, 5 bases. Trimming took off 7 bases at V and 5 bases at J, with 18 bases between the two ends. This CDR3 comprises 15 residues. CDR1 and CDR2 from the germline V gene are LNHDA and SQIVND (reference sequence). The CDR3 protein is CASTTGRGSDQPQHF. The CDR3 coding sequence is TGTGCCAGTACCACGGGCCGGGGCTCGGATCAGCCCCAGCATTTT.

This clone was counted between two and nine times. The DNA of the CDR3 is TGTGCCAGCAGCGAAACAGGGAACACTGAAGCTTTCTTT. Translated, it gives CASSETGNTEAFF. This chain uses TRBV28 with TRBJ1-1, with D perhaps matching TRBD1 (5 bases). Germline values: CDR1 MDHEN, CDR2 SYDVKM. Trimming shortened V by 6 bases and J by 1 base, and 9 bases separated the two germline ends. The CDR3 extends over 13 amino acids.

This chain links TRBV6-5 with TRBJ1-5; 9 nucleotides agree with TRBD1. CDR3 size: 15 residues. The germline V gene has CDR1 MNHEY and CDR2 SVGAGI. Germline trimming cut 5 bases from V and 7 bases from J; bases unmatched to any gene: 9. The CDR3 reads CASSRDRVLDQPQHF. The DNA for the CDR3 is TGTGCCAGCAGTCGGGACAGGGTGTTGGACCAGCCCCAGCATTTT.

The genes are TRBV5-1 and TRBJ2-6; D is ambiguous. The V and J ends lost 9 bases and 2 bases respectively, with 15 bases between them. This CDR3 contains 15 residues. From germline, CDR1 is SGHRS and CDR2 YFSETQ. CDR3 protein: CATNSGTPGANVLTF. In DNA, the CDR3 is TGCGCCACCAACTCGGGCACTCCTGGGGCCAACGTCCTGACTTTC.

The gene calls are TRBV27 and TRBJ2-1; TRBD2 matches 8 bases. The CDR3 loop spans 16 amino acids. The germline CDR1 and CDR2 sequences are MNHEY and SMNVEV (reference sequence). J lost 6 bases, V lost 5 bases, and 12 bases had no gene match. CDR3 coding DNA: TGTGCCAGCAGTCTTACACTAGCGGTAAAAATCAATGAGCAGTTCTTC. The encoded protein is CASSLTLAVKINEQFF.

The rearrangement links TRBV28 to TRBJ2-7; TRBD1 might be the D (5 bases). This CDR3 comprises 13 residues. V was shortened by 8 bases and J by 2 bases, with 13 bases between the two germline ends. Germline CDR1 MDHEN, CDR2 SYDVKM. CDR3 sequence (DNA): TGTGCCAGCCATACCCCGACAGCCTACGAGCAGTACTTC. It yields the protein CASHTPTAYEQYF.

V usage is TRBV5-1 and J usage is TRBJ1-3; no definite D call. The CDR3 contains 15 residues. Germline V gene sequence: CDR1 SGHRS, CDR2 YFSETQ. Between the trimmed V and J ends, which lost 4 bases and 0 bases, there was a span of 11 bases. The CDR3 nucleotides are TGCGCCAGCAGCATGGCCCCCTCCTCTGGAAACACCATATATTTT. This gives the protein CASSMAPSSGNTIYF.

The chain uses TRBV11-2 and TRBJ1-1; 9 bases map to TRBD1. The CDR3 sequence is 15 residues long. Germline lookup yields CDR1 SGHAT and CDR2 FQNNGV. J gave up 7 bases and V 6 bases, and 12 bases lay outside the gene matches. In nucleotides, the CDR3 is TGTGCCAGCAGACGAAAACAGGGGGCGCCTAATGAAGCTTTCTTT. Amino acids: CASRRKQGAPNEAFF. Combining the CDR3 with reference TRBV11-2 and TRBJ1-1 gives the whole variable domain EAGVAQSPRYKIIEKRQSVAFWCNPISGHATLYWYQQILGQGPKLLIQFQNNGVVDDSQLPKDRFSAERLKGVDSTLKIQPAKLEDSAVYLCASRRKQGAPNEAFFGQGTRLTVV.

For this clone: Other nucleotide sequences from this sample produce the same CDR3. The chain joins TRBV5-1 to TRBJ2-7; D may match TRBD1 or TRBD2 (5 bases each). This CDR3 has 13 amino acids. The V end was cut by 0 bases, the J end by 7 bases, with 11 bases between. Germline V gene data show CDR1 as SGHRS and CDR2 as YFSETQ. The CDR3 loop reads CASSLELWGEQYF. In nucleotides, the CDR3 is TGCGCCAGCAGCTTGGAACTATGGGGGGAGCAGTACTTC.

This sequence joins TRBV19 and TRBJ2-7; 7 positions match TRBD2. Germline CDR1 and CDR2: LNHDA and SQIVND (reference sequence). The CDR3 consists of 14 residues. V trimming: 5 bases; J trimming: 4 bases; junction bases outside the gene matches: 8. The chain's CDR3 is CASSRREGVYEQYF. The CDR3 coding sequence is TGTGCCAGTAGTCGGAGGGAGGGTGTTTACGAGCAGTACTTC.

This clone was detected once. The chain recombines TRBV7-9 with TRBJ2-5; D gene unclear. The V gene lost 4 bases and the J gene lost 5 bases, with 17 bases spanning the gap. Germline CDR1 and CDR2: SEHNR and FQNEAQ (reference sequence). CDR3 length equals 15 residues. CDR3 coding DNA: TGTGCCAGCAGCTCTACCTCGTACGCTGGGGAGACCCAGTACTTC. Its translation: CASSSTSYAGETQYF.